The present entry profiles one T cell receptor beta chain with its context. This entry belongs to a study of blood T cell repertoires in COVID-19. The wider study: Acute and convalescent COVID-19 samples came from the United States, Italy and Spain. The cDNA or gDNA used as material had been derived from T cells, B-cell-depleted T cells, or PBMCs.

CDR3 length: 18 amino acids. V was clipped by 7 bases and J by 3 bases; unmatched bases: 14. CDR1 is SEHNR and CDR2 is FQNEAQ in the germline V gene (reference sequence). The authors' processing: The assay estimated nucleated cells by amplifying reference gene primers. Generated by immunoSEQ multiplex PCR, the TCRdb table keeps only in-frame clones and is missing some. The V and J calls and clone size are taken from that table; D and trimming were inferred from the DNA. The table lists about 160,000 clones, 70% to 85% of them singletons. The sequence was obtained from a woman of 80 years or more with acute or convalescent COVID-19. V usage is TRBV7-9 and J usage is TRBJ2-2; TRBD2 matches 10 bases. Sequenced sample: peripheral blood. The CDR3 reads CASTQRASGRGHTGELFF. The CDR3 DNA reads as TGTGCCAGCACTCAAAGGGCTAGCGGGAGAGGGCACACCGGGGAGCTGTTTTTT.